Below, 21 T cell receptor beta chains from the same sample are listed, as sequenced in a study of identical twins (dated by TCRdb to the mid-2010s). Libraries were prepared through 5' RACE. TCRdb records Illumina HiSeq 2000 as the sequencer. TCRdb trimmed public reads at Q25 via fastp, called clones via MiXCR and kept in-frame beta chains. Records with the same CDR3 protein are collapsed into one entry carrying the most frequent genes and DNA. For this sample the table gives 300,000 to 400,000 distinct CDR3 sequences, of which approximately 13% were detected only once. 7.2% of the sample lies in the top ten. Separately, the same data were catalogued under a study of yellow fever vaccine responses in identical twins.

Sequencing was performed on CD8+ T cells sorted from blood. The source is a woman aged 18 to 35 in good health.

The CDR3 DNA is TGTGCCAGCAGTTGGGGGGGCGAGCAGTACTTC. It encodes CASSWGGEQYF. J is TRBJ2-7 and V is TRBV27; TRBD2 matches at 7 bases. CDR1 and CDR2 (germline): MNHEY, SMNVEV (reference sequence). After removal of 4 bases from V and 6 bases from J, the junction contained 0 bases not matched to a gene. This CDR3 region has 11 residues.

A few counts support this clonotype. This chain uses TRBV5-1 with TRBJ2-1; weak D call: TRBD2 (6 bases). Looked up from germline, CDR1 is SGHRS and CDR2 is YFSETQ. This CDR3 spans 14 amino acids. V lost 0 bases and J lost 9, with 13 bases in between. The CDR3 region is CASSLGDSLSEQFF. As DNA, the CDR3 is TGCGCCAGCAGCTTGGGGGACTCCCTGTCTGAGCAGTTCTTC.

This clonotype was detected ten times or more. The V gene is TRBV7-9, the J gene TRBJ2-7; a possible D gene is TRBD1 (6 bases). The CDR3 runs to 13 residues. Germline assignment: CDR1 SEHNR and CDR2 FQNEAQ (reference sequence). The V end lost 5 bases, the J end lost 1 base, and 9 bases lay between the germline ends. The CDR3 loop is CASSAGQSYEQYF. CDR3 in DNA: TGTGCCAGCAGCGCCGGACAGTCCTACGAGCAGTACTTC.

This clonotype showed up many times. The chain combines TRBV5-1 with TRBJ1-5; 8 bases align to TRBD1. This CDR3 region has 15 residues. The V gene's germline CDR1 is SGHRS and CDR2 YFSETQ. Germline trimming cut 5 bases from V and 7 bases from J; bases unmatched to any gene: 11. The CDR3 reads CASSQTGDSGQPQHF. The CDR3, as DNA: TGCGCCAGCAGTCAGACAGGGGACTCAGGGCAGCCCCAGCATTTT.

This clonotype occurred a few times. The chain has TRBV5-1 and TRBJ2-4, with 9 bases lining up with TRBD2. CDR1 is SGHRS and CDR2 is YFSETQ in the germline V gene. The V segment lost 0 bases and the J segment 2 bases; nucleotides outside the gene matches: 3. This CDR3 spans 16 amino acids. The CDR3 coding sequence is TGCGCCAGCAGCTTGGCCGCGGGGGGGCCCAAAAACATTCAGTACTTC. Amino acids: CASSLAAGGPKNIQYF.

The V gene is TRBV2, the J gene TRBJ2-5; TRBD1 is a possible D gene (5 bases). Germline V gives CDR1 SNHLY, CDR2 FYNNEI. The length of the CDR3 is 13 residues. The CDR3 region is CAVMQGWVETQYF. In DNA form, the CDR3 reads TGTGCTGTAATGCAGGGCTGGGTAGAGACCCAGTACTTC.

The genes are TRBV12-3 or TRBV12-4 and TRBJ2-1; 9 nucleotides line up with TRBD1. This CDR3 is 13 amino acids long. V lost 9 bases and J lost 7; bases outside the gene matches: 7. The CDR3 coding sequence is TGTGCCAGTAAAGGGGGACAGGGTAATGAGCAGTTCTTC. Protein product: CASKGGQGNEQFF.

This chain connects TRBV6-4 to TRBJ2-1, with D tentatively TRBD2 (5 bases). The CDR3 has 18 amino acids. V was clipped by 3 bases and J by 0 bases, with 18 bases between them. Germline V lookup: CDR1 MRHNA, CDR2 SNTAGT. In DNA form, the CDR3 reads TGTGCCAGCAGTGAGAGGGCCAACTCCTTAAGCTCCTACAATGAGCAGTTCTTC. It encodes CASSERANSLSSYNEQFF.

This clonotype has only a few counts. The CDR3 DNA is TGTGCCAGCAGCGCCCTACCAGCGGGACCCAGGACCAATGAGCAGTTCTTC. The encoded protein is CASSALPAGPRTNEQFF. The chain combines TRBV9 with TRBJ2-1, with 7 nucleotides matching TRBD2. CDR3 size: 17 residues. CDR1 is SGDLS and CDR2 is YYNGEE in the germline V gene. With 3 bases clipped from V and 6 bases from J, the junction kept 15 bases outside the gene matches. Drawing the rest from reference TRBV9 and TRBJ2-1, the complete variable domain is DSGVTQTPKHLITATGQRVTLRCSPRSGDLSVYWYQQSLDQGLQFLIQYYNGEERAKGNILERFSAQQFPDLHSELNLSSLELGDSALYFCASSALPAGPRTNEQFFGPGTRLTVL.

This clonotype was found a few times. This chain links TRBV7-6 with TRBJ2-2, with TRBD1 as a possible D gene (6 bases). Germline-derived CDR1 and CDR2 are SGHVS and FNYEAQ. V dropped 5 bases and J dropped 5 bases, with 15 bases sitting between them. CDR3 size: 15 residues. The CDR3 nucleotides read TGTGCCAGCAGCCCCTTTTCAGGGGAGACCGGGGAGCTGTTTTTT. Translated, it gives CASSPFSGETGELFF.

This clonotype has just a few counts. The chain has TRBV4-1 and TRBJ2-1, with D tentatively TRBD1 (5 bases). Germline CDR1 reads MGHRA; CDR2 reads YSYEKL. Trimming shortened V by 1 base and J by 6 bases, and 19 bases separated the two germline ends. The CDR3 is 17 amino acids. CDR3 in DNA: TGCGCCAGCAGCCAAGGGCTTGGGGCCTTGGTCAGCAATGAGCAGTTCTTC. Protein product: CASSQGLGALVSNEQFF.

This clonotype has at least ten counts. The chain employs TRBV4-1 and TRBJ2-1; D remains ambiguous. The germline V gene encodes CDR1 MGHRA and CDR2 YSYEKL. There are 15 residues in the CDR3. The V gene lost 0 bases and the J gene lost 4 bases, with 10 bases spanning the gap. CDR3 residues: CASSQEVSAYNEQFF. The CDR3 DNA reads TGCGCCAGCAGCCAAGAGGTGTCTGCGTACAATGAGCAGTTCTTC.

At least ten counts were recorded for this clonotype. DNA of the CDR3: TGTGCCAGCAGCCAAGGCGCAGGGCTAGGGGGATTTTACTACAATGAGCAGTTCTTC. It yields the protein CASSQGAGLGGFYYNEQFF. This chain connects TRBV14 to TRBJ2-1; a weak D match, TRBD1 (6 bases). Per germline, CDR1 SGHDN and CDR2 FVKESK. Trimming pared 1 base from V and 3 bases from J, leaving 22 bases between. The CDR3 runs to 19 residues.

Ten or more counts support this clonotype. The chain carries TRBV15 and TRBJ1-2; D gene ambiguous. The CDR3 runs to 15 residues. V lost 1 base to trimming and J lost 7 bases, with 16 bases between them. Germline CDR1 LNHNV, CDR2 YYDKDF (reference sequence). For the CDR3, the DNA is TGTGCCACCAGCAGAGTTGGAGATTGGATGGGTGGCTACACCTTC. Protein sequence: CATSRVGDWMGGYTF.

The chain has TRBV13 and TRBJ2-5; a possible D gene is TRBD1 (6 bases). CDR3 length: 15 residues. V was shortened by 5 bases and J by 5 bases, with 18 bases between the two germline ends. The germline gives CDR1 PRHDT, CDR2 FYEKMQ (reference sequence). The CDR3 is CASSGRTALMETQYF. CDR3 coding DNA: TGTGCCAGCAGCGGGCGGACAGCACTCATGGAGACCCAGTACTTC.

V usage is TRBV28 and J usage is TRBJ2-7; possibly TRBD1 for D (6 bases). V lost 2 bases and J 3 bases, leaving 8 bases between the germline ends. The germline gives CDR1 MDHEN, CDR2 SYDVKM. The CDR3 sequence is 13 residues long. The CDR3 protein is CASSLGQHYEQYV. The CDR3 DNA reads TGTGCCAGCAGTTTAGGACAGCACTACGAGCAGTACGTC.

This clonotype was detected a few times. The CDR3 protein is CASSPTGALTGELFF. Here the CDR3 DNA reads TGTGCCAGCAGTCCCACAGGGGCCTTGACCGGGGAGCTGTTTTTT. The chain has TRBV6-2 or TRBV6-3 and TRBJ2-2; 7 bases align to TRBD1. V gave up 5 bases and J gave up 5 bases; unmatched junction bases: 8. This CDR3 has 15 residues. Germline assignment: CDR1 MNHEY and CDR2 SVGEGT.

The chain combines TRBV10-2 with TRBJ2-3, with 8 bases fitting TRBD2. The CDR3 contains 14 residues. Germline values: CDR1 WSHSY, CDR2 SAAADI. V shed 5 bases and J 5 bases; nucleotides not matched to a gene: 6. CDR3 protein: CASSPAGAGDTQYF. The CDR3 DNA sequence: TGCGCCAGCAGTCCAGCGGGAGCGGGAGATACGCAGTATTTT.

A single count supports this clonotype. V is TRBV4-1 and J is TRBJ2-2; 8 bases agree with TRBD2. Looked up from germline, CDR1 is MGHRA and CDR2 is YSYEKL. CDR3 length equals 17 residues. The trim removed 0 bases at V and 3 bases at J, leaving 6 bases unmatched. The CDR3 DNA sequence: TGCGCCAGCAGCCAAGAAATGGCGGGGGGCCACACCGGGGAGCTGTTTTTT. This codes for CASSQEMAGGHTGELFF.

The sample holds many counts of this clonotype. The V gene is TRBV29-1, the J gene TRBJ2-7; no definite D call. The CDR3 is made up of 13 amino acids. The V and J ends lost 1 base and 2 bases respectively, with 9 bases between them. The germline gives CDR1 SQVTM, CDR2 ANQGSEA. This CDR3 reads CSVEGLDTYEQYF. The CDR3, as DNA: TGCAGCGTTGAAGGTCTAGATACCTACGAGCAGTACTTC.

The chain uses TRBV7-6 and TRBJ2-7, with 9 bases aligning to TRBD2. Germline-derived CDR1 and CDR2 are SGHVS and FNYEAQ. V was clipped by 2 bases and J by 12 bases; unmatched bases: 14. This CDR3 comprises 15 residues. CDR3 amino acids: CASSLKGLAAGVWYV. The CDR3 nucleotides read TGTGCCAGCAGCTTAAAGGGACTAGCAGCCGGGGTTTGGTACGTC.